The T cell receptor (beta chain) described here comes from a study of STAT3 mutations in large granular lymphocyte leukemia. Study-level points and caveats: In T-cell large granular lymphocyte leukemia, about half of patients showed multiple immunodominant subclonotypes. Treatment regimens differed across patients between samplings. Some patients had persisting codominant clonotypes that could mask small clones. No sample exists from the first appearance of each clone. In several patients, dominant TCR clone burden exceeded STAT3 mutant burden, suggesting STAT3 mutation arose secondarily.

The CDR3 loop spans 14 amino acids. The V end was cut by 1 base, the J end by 8 bases, with 11 bases between. CDR1 is MGHRA, CDR2 YSYEKL, per germline. A word on this clone: Its target is unknown.

Profiling relied on immunoSEQ multiplex PCR, and the TCRdb table lists in-frame clones only, not all of them. The repertoire holds 9,500 to 15,000 clones, with 76% as singletons. The sequence came from a man in his 60s with T-cell large granular lymphocyte leukemia. Some clones in this sample may be carry-over from other donors' samples. V usage is TRBV4-1 and J usage is TRBJ1-4; a possible D gene is TRBD1 (6 bases). The sequenced sample was peripheral blood mononuclear cells. The DNA of the CDR3 is TGCGCCAGCAGCCAAGTCAGGGGAGGCGAAAAACTGTTTTTT. Translation gives CASSQVRGGEKLFF.